The entry below describes one T cell receptor beta chain. Its matching antigen is unknown. PCR used 60 Vbeta primers and 13 Jbeta primers. The method was immunoSEQ multiplex PCR; TCRdb's version includes in-frame clones alone and lacks a portion of them. In the table there are 74,000 or so clones, more than 60% of which are singletons. This specimen belongs to a study of cytomegalovirus exposure and HLA in healthy donors. The study, taken as a whole, reports: A few V segments could not be told apart, such as TRBV6-2 and TRBV6-3, and were left out. Presence/absence comparisons presumed near-even sequencing depth among donors. A later analysis found TCR association rates differed by HLA locus, highest for DRB1 and lowest for HLA-C.

V was pared by 6 bases and J by 5 bases, with 3 bases of the junction left unmatched. Germline V gene lookup returns CDR1 SQVTM and CDR2 ANQGSEA. The length of the CDR3 is 11 residues. The V gene is TRBV29-1, the J gene TRBJ1-1; TRBD1 matches at 7 bases. This clonotype was obtained from a male donor in good health and CMV-seropositive. The sample was PBMCs. CDR3 residues: CSVEGATEAFF. The CDR3 DNA sequence: TGCAGCGTGGAGGGGGCTACTGAAGCTTTCTTT.